This T cell receptor (beta chain) was observed in a study of OX40 agonist ivuxolimab in advanced cancers. Study in general: Given to patients was ivuxolimab, an agonistic anti-OX40 (CD134) antibody.

The method was immunoSEQ multiplex PCR; TCRdb's version includes in-frame clones alone and lacks a portion of them. The profile covers about 69,000 clones, with 65% to 80% appearing a single time and under 3% taken by the ten largest. Blood draws occurred at baseline, cycle 4 day 1, and cycle 7 day 1. Germline lookup yields CDR1 MNHEY and CDR2 SMNVEV (reference sequence). V lost 2 bases to trimming and J lost 2 bases; unmatched junction nucleotides: 2. The CDR3 spans 15 residues. V usage is TRBV27 and J usage is TRBJ2-5; 10 nucleotides line up with TRBD2. The source of this sequence is an adult with an advanced solid tumor such as melanoma, head and neck, liver or kidney cancer. Sequences were derived from CD4+ or CD8+ T cells sorted from blood, sampled in a trial of the OX40 agonist ivuxolimab. The CDR3: CASSLGGLAQETQYF. CDR3 in DNA: TGTGCCAGCAGTTTAGGGGGACTAGCGCAAGAGACCCAGTACTTC.